This T cell receptor beta chain was profiled in a study of cytomegalovirus exposure and HLA in healthy donors (dated by TCRdb to about 2017). Looking at the study overall: In an earlier analysis of about 560 of the donors, 276 Gb of sequence data and just under 120 million unique TCR beta sequences from 150 million to 200 million T cells were reported. Approximately 310 gigabases of sequencing data and 70 million to 100 million unique TCR sequences were included in an early release covering about 700 HLA-typed donors. Of the 300 to 450 genotyped donors, over 70% fell in the genetic ancestry cluster associated with self-reported Caucasian donors. The study aimed to test whether cataloging public T cell receptors could reveal signatures of past pathogen exposure. The T cell repertoires of 666 subjects were profiled by immunosequencing and related to cytomegalovirus serostatus. A separate validation cohort of 100 to 150 different subjects was used in addition to the approximately 700-subject first cohort. The study combined high-throughput TCR immunosequencing, statistical association of individual TCRs with disease status, and machine learning to predict cytomegalovirus infection status. A later analysis re-examined previously published TCR beta repertoires from more than 650 donors and added high-resolution HLA genotyping to investigate patterns of TCR occurrence. In the later analysis, no new phenotypic data were used to find candidate immune exposures; instead, reliance was placed on TCR beta sequences and their occurrence across donors. An earlier analysis of about 620 of the donors applied high-throughput TCR beta sequencing to assess whether each TCR beta V gene segment acted as functional or pseudogenic. Alongside the repertoire data, information on donor age, sex, ethnicity and CMV serostatus was compiled. A later genetic analysis took genome-wide SNP genotypes for 398 of the 666 donors and used that subset as a discovery cohort. All discovery cohort repertoires had been generated on a single sequencing platform. Class I and class II HLA loci were covered by the typing at four-digit resolution. Typing coverage differed by locus: A, B, C, DRB1 and DQB1 were typed in roughly 629-630 donors, DQA1 in around 500, DPA1 in around 580, and DPB1 in roughly 470. Five DR-DQ haplotypes were treated as single units for association and clustering because of strong linkage in the cohort. Among 350 to 400 genotyped donors of the cohort, an average of around 240,000 unique TCR beta nucleotide sequences were sequenced per donor, approximately 20% of them non-productive. Beyond this particular receptor, the publication reports: A further reported finding was that TCR beta sequences accurately predicted the HLA-A and HLA-B alleles for most subjects in the first cohort. The classifier was reported to diagnose cytomegalovirus status with high specificity and sensitivity in both the original cohort and the validation cohort. According to the authors, the approach could potentially be generalized to other disease states and immunological phenotypes. Specific HLA alleles were associated with 16,951 TCR beta sequences at a false discovery rate of 0.05 in a later analysis. When HLA alleles, especially DR and DQ, strongly co-occurred, attributing TCR associations to individual alleles was difficult. Correlated functional status among segregating V segments might be attributable to linkage disequilibrium, but an unknown experimental factor could not be ruled out. A later analysis found that TCR association rates varied across HLA loci, with DRB1 alleles showing the most associated TCRs and HLA-C alleles the fewest. In an earlier analysis of approximately 590 of the donors, most TCR beta V segments appeared in productive rearrangements about 87% or about 30% of the time, broadly matching IMGT annotations. This cohort had only TCR beta chains sequenced, and the lack of alpha or paired-chain data limited which features could be detected. Some IMGT-functional V segments, including TRBV6-2 and TRBV6-3, could not be told apart with the 87-base-pair reads, so those segments were excluded. Immune exposure information for the cohort was limited to CMV serostatus. In a later genetic analysis, fewer N-insertions in productive TCRs were reported among donors in an Asian-associated ancestry cluster than the approximately 670-donor mean. In a later analysis, several top co-occurrence clusters were reported to appear linked to parvovirus B19, influenza, CMV and Epstein-Barr virus. In vitro tests confirmed that three of the cytomegalovirus-associated TCR beta chains recognize cytomegalovirus antigens. Because some donors lacked HLA typing at each locus, the association tests relied only on the typed subset. An association between a missense DCLRE1C variant and V-gene and J-gene trimming of TCR beta chains was found in a later genetic analysis and replicated in an independent cohort. A later analysis found that HLA-associated TCR beta chains were more clonally expanded and had lower generation probabilities than equally common non-associated chains. A total of 164 TCR beta chains were listed by the study as associated with cytomegalovirus. Approximately 16 rarely observed V segments, including chromosome 9 orphons, were excluded from the earlier analysis of approximately 500 of the donors because counts were too low. A group of highly shared sequence variants was considered likely to be a technical artifact of the sequencing pipeline. Roughly uniform sequencing depth across donors was assumed in presence/absence analyses, although this assumption may not hold. Most TCR sequences were seen in very few donors, while some public TCRs were found in many individuals. A later analysis found that most CMV-associated TCR beta chains appeared HLA-restricted, with HLA associations seemingly driven largely by CMV exposure.

This clone appeared a few times. It lacks a known antigen. Within one base of it there is no much larger clone, and no base qualities were kept. The cohort was made up of about 610 healthy bone marrow donors. Cohort members were all nominally healthy when sampled, although unrecorded immune exposures were likely present. The donor tested CMV seronegative and was one of the 352 seronegative cohort members. A peripheral blood sample was collected from each donor, and TCR beta sequencing was performed on peripheral blood mononuclear cells. The Qiagen DNeasy Blood Extraction Kit was used to extract genomic DNA from the blood cell samples. In the germline V gene, CDR1 corresponds to MNHNS and CDR2 to SASEGT. The CDR3 goes from the cysteine to the phenylalanine over 11 residues. The CDR3 DNA has 33 bases and is translated from base 1. V sheds 7 bases and J sheds 1 base, leaving 4 bases between their ends.

The method behind the library was the immunoSEQ multiplex PCR assay. A mixture of 60 forward primers for TCR Vbeta segments and 13 reverse primers for TCR Jbeta segments was used in the multiplex PCR. The CDR3 region of rearranged TCR beta genes was amplified from genomic DNA by a multiplex PCR assay. The amplified TCR beta libraries were sequenced on the Illumina HiSeq System as 87-base-pair reads. From the authors' description of their analysis: Across the 500 to 750 repertoires, a later analysis counted roughly 84 million unique TCR beta chains, around 11 million of which were shared by at least two donors. Raw reads were error-corrected and collapsed into unique sequences by a nearest-neighbor algorithm in which closely related sequences were merged to remove PCR and sequencing errors. V, D and J gene segments were assigned by aligning CDR3 sequences to IMGT reference sequences. For a sequence to be retained, a match of at least six nucleotides was required to both a V gene segment and a J gene segment. A rearrangement was called productive if the CDR3 had no stop codons and remained in frame with V and J, and every other rearrangement was called non-productive. Following IMGT convention, CDR3 was defined as the stretch from the second conserved V-encoded cysteine to the conserved J-encoded phenylalanine. Sequences without an unambiguous match to a single V gene segment were excluded from the earlier analysis of 450 to 650 of the donors. An earlier analysis of several hundred of the donors called V segments functional above 56.7% productive rearrangements and segregating when the between-donor standard deviation exceeded 5%. A statistical classification framework was developed to diagnose cytomegalovirus status using the catalog of TCR beta chain sequences. V and J gene assignment, in a later analysis, came from comparing TCR nucleotide sequences with IMGT/GENE-DB human TR gene sequences. In a later analysis, CDR3 sequences and most-parsimonious VDJ recombination scenarios were assigned using the TCRdist pipeline. A later analysis defined each TCR beta chain by its CDR3 amino acid sequence plus V-gene family, and excluded reads lacking a unique V-gene family. As a way to deal with suspected cross-contamination and a sequencing artifact, a later analysis dropped approximately 590 nucleotide sequences that were highly shared and had low generation probability. In a later analysis, a clonal expansion index for each public chain was calculated from normalized within-repertoire ranks of inferred template counts. Generation probabilities in a later analysis came from a VDJ recombination model fitted to out-of-frame rearrangements, and those results were checked against IGoR. A later analysis scored TCR-TCR, TCR-HLA and TCR-CMV co-occurrence with hypergeometric tests, applying a repertoire-size bias correction to TCR pairs. In a later analysis, false discovery rates were estimated by permuting HLA or CMV assignments 20 times. In a later analysis, co-occurring TCRs were grouped using DBSCAN, and TCRdist sequence similarity was added for clustering within HLA-allele-positive subsets. Repertoires with fewer than 30,000 or more than 120,000 public chains were left out of co-occurrence clustering, as were about 5 repertoires with anomalous nucleotide sharing. Drawn from immuneACCESS, this table holds only the in-frame rearrangements with V and J called that TCRdb kept. Clones are partly lost; checked studies trace under half to an unresolved V gene and leave the rest unexplained. The V and J calls and clone size were taken over from that table, and D and trimming were inferred from the DNA. The sample table lists approximately 120,000 clones, about two thirds of them with a count of one. The top ten clonotypes cover 3% to 4.5% of the sample.

Sequencing input: PBMCs. Recombination joined TRBV6-1 with TRBJ1-1; the D gene lacks a confident call. The clonotype was recovered from a man aged 25 to 40 in good health and CMV-seronegative. The encoded CDR3 is CASIWNTEAFF. The DNA sequence is given as TGTGCCAGCATCTGGAACACTGAAGCTTTCTTT.